These 10 T cell receptor beta chains came from one sample sequenced in a study of blood T cells in healthy people across ages. With a J-beta primer mix and a sample-barcoded 5' primer, a second PCR ran roughly 6 to 12 cycles. TCRdb re-derived calls from the 5' RACE reads in MiXCR, one entry per CDR3 protein. The repertoire has 1.5 million to 2 million distinct CDR3 sequences, approximately 40% of them found once; the top ten carry 23%. Sample: blood. These receptors were obtained from a human donor in good health.

The chain has TRBV7-3 and TRBJ1-1; D is perhaps TRBD1 (5 bases). This CDR3 has 15 residues. The V and J ends lost 5 bases and 4 bases respectively, with 17 bases between them. Germline CDR1 reads SGHTA; CDR2 reads FQGTGA. CDR3 residues: CASSPFSGLITEAFF. CDR3 coding DNA: TGTGCCAGCAGCCCCTTTTCGGGGCTAATCACTGAAGCTTTCTTT.

In this sample, this clonotype turned up a few times. This chain connects TRBV12-3 or TRBV12-4 to TRBJ1-2; D ambiguous. Trimming pared 2 bases from V and 6 bases from J, leaving 13 bases between. The CDR3 runs to 14 residues. The CDR3 protein is CASSLFGPFDGYTF. In DNA, the CDR3 is TGTGCCAGCAGTTTATTCGGACCGTTTGATGGCTACACCTTC.

The chain links TRBV5-1 to TRBJ1-2; 7 bases line up with TRBD1. Germline assignment: CDR1 SGHRS and CDR2 YFSETQ. The CDR3 length is 14 residues. With 3 bases clipped from V and 7 bases from J, the junction kept 9 bases outside the gene matches. The CDR3 DNA sequence: TGCGCCAGCAGCTCCCCCGGGACAGTCCGTGGCTACACCTTC. This translates into CASSSPGTVRGYTF.

The V and J genes are TRBV9 and TRBJ1-2; no firm D call. This CDR3 is built from 14 residues. V was cut by 0 bases and J by 4 bases, with 10 bases left in between. Germline V CDR1 and CDR2: SGDLS, YYNGEE. The CDR3 reads CASSVGGEVYGYTF. The DNA for the CDR3 is TGTGCCAGCAGCGTAGGTGGGGAAGTCTATGGCTACACCTTC.

This clonotype was detected only a few times. This chain connects TRBV29-1 to TRBJ2-1; 14 bases agree with TRBD2. The junction had 3 bases not matched to a gene; V was cut back by 6 bases and J by 5 bases. The CDR3 extends over 14 amino acids. Germline V gives CDR1 SQVTM, CDR2 ANQGSEA. CDR3: CSVVTSGGDNEQFF. DNA of the CDR3: TGCAGCGTCGTGACTAGCGGGGGGGACAATGAGCAGTTCTTC.

Comments on this clonotype: The junction departs from the called germline gene at one end, perhaps through a read error. The rearrangement joins TRBV3-1 to TRBJ2-1, with D possibly being TRBD2 (6 bases). The CDR3 is made up of 16 amino acids. The germline V gene encodes CDR1 LGHDT and CDR2 YNNKEL (reference sequence). The chain's CDR3 is CASSQEGTVSYNGQFF. In DNA form, the CDR3 reads TGTGCCAGCAGCCAAGAAGGGACTGTCTCCTACAATGGGCAGTTCTTC.

Only a few counts were recorded for this clonotype. Germline and junction disagree at one end, which may indicate a read error. The CDR3: CANSYSNSSQGYTF. The CDR3 bases are TGTGCCAACAGTTACTCGAATTCCTCTCAGGGCTACACCTTC. V is TRBV6-5 and J is TRBJ1-2; D gene uncertain. The CDR3 is 14 amino acids. Germline V lookup: CDR1 MNHEY, CDR2 SVGAGI.

This clonotype was found a few times. V is TRBV7-2 and J is TRBJ2-3; 10 positions match TRBD2. Germline CDR1 and CDR2: SGHTA and FQGNSA. The CDR3 totals 17 residues. The trim removed 1 base at V and 6 bases at J, leaving 10 bases unmatched. CDR3 loop: CASSLVGPSGGSDTQYF. As DNA, the CDR3 is TGTGCCAGCAGCTTAGTGGGGCCTAGCGGGGGATCGGATACGCAGTATTTT.

Note on this clonotype: The junction does not match germline at one end; this may be a read error. The rearrangement links TRBV3-1 to TRBJ2-7; D is unresolved. The CDR3 spans 12 residues. Looked up from germline, CDR1 is LGHDT and CDR2 is YNNKEL (reference sequence). The CDR3 nucleotides are TGTGCCAGCAGCCACTACCTCTACCAGCAGTACTTC. Its protein product is CASSHYLYQQYF.

This chain uses TRBV7-3 with TRBJ2-1, with D tentatively TRBD1 or TRBD2 (6 bases each). The CDR3 length is 16 residues. Trimming took 1 base from V and 0 from J, leaving 10 bases between them. Germline V CDR1 and CDR2: SGHTA, FQGTGA. This CDR3 is CASSLRGAASYNEQFF. CDR3 nucleotides: TGTGCCAGCAGCTTAAGGGGGGCAGCCTCCTACAATGAGCAGTTCTTC.